This TCR beta chain was found in a study of blood T cells in healthy people across ages (dated by TCRdb to the mid-2010s). Background on the whole study: In model experiments, roughly one uniquely barcoded TCR beta cDNA molecule per two T cells was captured by template switching. The study analyzed two additional independent replicas of 1 million unique cDNA reads from the same blood draw for two donors, one aged 18 to 29 and one aged 80 or older. Age-related changes in TCR beta repertoire diversity were measured in the study by deep sequencing normalized with unique cDNA molecular identifiers. The donors were split into four age groups: young (average around 15 years), middle-aged (about 40), aged (around 67) and long-lived (over 80).

Compared with germline, V lacks 4 bases and J lacks 4 bases; bases without a gene match: 5. From the germline V gene, CDR1 is KGHDR and CDR2 is SFDVKD. The CDR3 spans 15 residues, from the cysteine through the phenylalanine. Just CDR3 DNA is preserved here, 45 bases in frame from base 1. This clonotype was seen more than once but under ten times. No antigen is known for it. No base quality values were provided; no much bigger clone lies one nucleotide off. Systemically healthy Caucasian individuals from Russia, 35 to 40 in total and aged about 6 to 100 years, were included as donors. Ten milliliters of peripheral blood were drawn from each donor into EDTA-treated Vacutainer tubes. PBMCs were isolated by Ficoll-Paque density-gradient centrifugation, with at least 6 million obtained per sample. Total RNA was extracted from PBMCs with Trizol reagent, with at least 6 micrograms obtained per sample. For every donor, flow cytometry on a PBMC aliquot measured the percentage of naive CD45RAhigh/CD27high T cells.

What the authors observed across the whole study: Observed TCR beta diversity per million T cells fell roughly linearly with age, and a significant reduction was already apparent by age roughly 40. Estimates of total diversity based on one million sequenced T cells were regarded as lower bounds and as underestimates. Donor CMV infection status was unknown, potentially confounding age-related changes in expanded clonotypes. Observed TCR beta diversity correlated strongly with the percentage of naive T cells measured by flow cytometry. The long-lived group showed more naive CD4+ T cells, fewer expanded clones and increased TCR diversity than the aged group, suggesting age selection. Since profiling was done on bulk unsorted PBMCs, naive and antigen-experienced compartments could not be conclusively compared.

Libraries were prepared through 5' RACE. Instrument used: Illumina HiSeq 2500. The second PCR ran for roughly 6 to 11 cycles and used a J-beta primer mix along with a sample-barcoded 5' primer. A template-switch 5' adaptor carrying 12 random nucleotides introduced a unique molecular identifier onto each TCR beta cDNA molecule. At least 3 million CDR3-containing paired-end reads were obtained from each sample. First-strand cDNA synthesis was performed from all RNA using the Mint cDNA synthesis kit, with priming by a TRBC-specific oligonucleotide. Following uracil-DNA glycosylase treatment, a first 18-cycle PCR with universal primers M1SS and BC2_uni_R was performed on all cDNA. In the authors' own workflow: Normalization of each sample was performed by random selection of 1 million high-quality reads, each carrying a distinct molecular identifier. Instead of being binned into consensus sequences, reads that shared molecular identifiers were thrown out. MiTCR, set to a Q25 quality threshold and the strictest error-elimination algorithm, was used for CDR3 identification, clonotype clustering and error correction. A nonparametric unseen species model with Euler transformation was used to estimate a lower bound on total TCR beta diversity. Using fastp at Q25 and MiXCR, TCRdb reprocessed the public reads and kept productive beta chains. Rows with a matching CDR3 protein are joined into one entry that keeps the most common DNA and genes. TCRdb's processing, not the authors', yielded these V and J calls. A total of more than 750,000 distinct CDR3 sequences appear in this sample, 25% to 35% of them only once. Of the sample, roughly 10% is held by the ten largest clones.

The same specimen was also included in a second study, on T cells of mothers and their children. Reported in the second study: Nine systemically healthy Caucasian individuals, comprising three mothers and their six children, were included as donors. cDNA synthesis consumed the entire amount of extracted RNA, loaded at approximately 1.5 ug RNA in each 15 ul reaction. In the second PCR, sample barcodes and 2-4 random nucleotides were introduced via the M1S primer. Over 8.5 million TCR beta CDR3 reads were obtained for each mother, and millions of reads were obtained for each child. Thymic selection shapes the output of TCR recombination in a similar way in related and unrelated pairs, and inherited differences have a minor effect. Normalized repertoire overlap was always slightly but never significantly higher in related than unrelated mother-child pairs. No persistent microchimeric T cell clones were detected, at a sensitivity of approximately 100 clones per million clonotypes. The study used deep NGS to compare TCR beta repertoires of mothers and children, seeking features distinguishing related mother-child pairs from unrelated individuals. The mean age was around 40 +/- 4 years for the mothers and about 10 +/- 4 years for the children. After adapters were ligated using NEBNext reagents, the libraries underwent 100+100 nt paired-end sequencing on an Illumina HiSeq 2000. To avoid cross-contamination, the mother libraries and the child libraries were prepared a month apart and sequenced in separate runs. Between roughly 450,000 and 2,000,000 distinct TCR beta clonotypes were identified per donor. Naive TCR beta clonotypes were estimated from low-frequency clonotypes matched to each donor's FACS-determined naive share, without sorting.

The sequence was collected from a woman aged 40-49 years in good health. The chain uses TRBV24-1 and TRBJ2-3, with 9 middle bases fitting TRBD1. Sequencing was performed on blood. DNA sequence: TGTGCCACCAGTGACGAACAGGGGGCGGCAGATACGCAGTATTTT. This translates into CATSDEQGAADTQYF.